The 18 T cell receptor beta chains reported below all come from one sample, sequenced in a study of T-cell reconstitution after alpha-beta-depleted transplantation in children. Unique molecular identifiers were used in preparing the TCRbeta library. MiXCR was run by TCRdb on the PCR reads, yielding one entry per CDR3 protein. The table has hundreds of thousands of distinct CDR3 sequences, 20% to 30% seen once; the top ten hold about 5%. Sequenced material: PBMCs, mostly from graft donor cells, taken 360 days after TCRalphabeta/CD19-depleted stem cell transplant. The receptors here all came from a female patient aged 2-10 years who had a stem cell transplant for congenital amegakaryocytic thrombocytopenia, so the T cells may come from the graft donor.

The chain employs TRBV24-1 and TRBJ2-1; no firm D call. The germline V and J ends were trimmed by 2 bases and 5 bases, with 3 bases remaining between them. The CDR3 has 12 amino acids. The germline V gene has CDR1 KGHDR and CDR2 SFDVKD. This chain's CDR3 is CATSDWNNEQFF. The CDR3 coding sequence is TGTGCCACCAGTGATTGGAACAATGAGCAGTTCTTC.

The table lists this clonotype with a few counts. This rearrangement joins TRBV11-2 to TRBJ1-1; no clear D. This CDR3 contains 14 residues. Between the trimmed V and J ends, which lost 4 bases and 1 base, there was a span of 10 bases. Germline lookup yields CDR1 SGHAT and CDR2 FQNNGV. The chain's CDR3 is CASSSLRQNTEAFF. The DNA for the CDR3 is TGTGCCAGCAGCTCCCTTCGCCAGAACACTGAAGCTTTCTTT.

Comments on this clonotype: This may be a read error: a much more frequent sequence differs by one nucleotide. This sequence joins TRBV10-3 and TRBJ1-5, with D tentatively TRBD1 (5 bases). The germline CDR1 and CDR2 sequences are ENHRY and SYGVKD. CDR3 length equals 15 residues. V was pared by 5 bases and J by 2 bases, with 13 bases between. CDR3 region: CAISPQGLGNQPQHF. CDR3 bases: TGTGCCATCAGTCCCCAGGGATTGGGCAATCAGCCCCAGCATTTT.

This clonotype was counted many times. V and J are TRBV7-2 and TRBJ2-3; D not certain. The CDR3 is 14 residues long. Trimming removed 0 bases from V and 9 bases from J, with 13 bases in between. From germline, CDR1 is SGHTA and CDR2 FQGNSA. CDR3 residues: CASSLATDSGTQYF. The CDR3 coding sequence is TGTGCCAGCAGCTTAGCGACCGACTCCGGGACGCAGTATTTT.

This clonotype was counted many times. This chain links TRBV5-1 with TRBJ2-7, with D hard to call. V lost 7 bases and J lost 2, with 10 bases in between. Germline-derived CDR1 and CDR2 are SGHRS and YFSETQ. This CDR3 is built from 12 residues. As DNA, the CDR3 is TGCGCCAGCCTGTCTCCAGCCTACGAGCAGTACTTC. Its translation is CASLSPAYEQYF.

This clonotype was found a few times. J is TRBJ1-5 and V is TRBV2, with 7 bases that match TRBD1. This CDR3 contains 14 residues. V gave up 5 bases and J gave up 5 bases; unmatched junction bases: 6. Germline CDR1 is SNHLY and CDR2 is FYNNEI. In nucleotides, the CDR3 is TGTGCCAGCAGTTTGGACAGGAAGGATCAGCCCCAGCATTTT. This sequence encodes CASSLDRKDQPQHF.

The CDR3 sequence: CASLGTVNNEQFF. The CDR3 region has the DNA TGTGCCAGCCTCGGGACAGTAAACAATGAGCAGTTCTTC. The gene calls are TRBV7-9 and TRBJ2-1; 7 bases agree with TRBD1. With 8 bases clipped from V and 5 bases from J, the junction kept 6 bases outside the gene matches. The CDR3 covers 13 residues. Germline V gives CDR1 SEHNR, CDR2 FQNEAQ (reference sequence).

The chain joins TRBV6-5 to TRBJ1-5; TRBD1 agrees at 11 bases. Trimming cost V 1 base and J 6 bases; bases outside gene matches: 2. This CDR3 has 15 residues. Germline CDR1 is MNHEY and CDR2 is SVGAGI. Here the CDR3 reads CASSYLDRGPQPQHF. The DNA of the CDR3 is TGTGCCAGCAGTTACTTGGACAGGGGGCCTCAGCCCCAGCATTTT.

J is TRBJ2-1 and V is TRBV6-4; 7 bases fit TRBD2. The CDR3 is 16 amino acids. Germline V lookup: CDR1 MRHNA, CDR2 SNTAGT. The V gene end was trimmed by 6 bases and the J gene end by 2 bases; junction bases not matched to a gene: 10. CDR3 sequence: CASRPNPSGTYNEQFF. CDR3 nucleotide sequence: TGTGCCAGCAGGCCGAACCCTAGCGGTACCTACAATGAGCAGTTCTTC.

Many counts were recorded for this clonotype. The CDR3 spells CSVRRGSTDTQYF. The CDR3 nucleotides are TGCAGCGTTCGCCGGGGGAGTACAGATACGCAGTATTTT. The rearrangement uses TRBV29-1 and TRBJ2-3, with D possibly TRBD2 on 6 matching bases. Deletions cut 5 bases from V and 3 bases from J, with 12 bases between. Germline lookup yields CDR1 SQVTM and CDR2 ANQGSEA. The CDR3 extends over 13 amino acids.

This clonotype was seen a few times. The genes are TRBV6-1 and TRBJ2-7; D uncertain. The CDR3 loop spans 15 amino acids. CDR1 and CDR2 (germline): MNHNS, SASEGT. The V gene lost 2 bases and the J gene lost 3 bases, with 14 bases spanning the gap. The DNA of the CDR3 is TGTGCCAGCAGTGAACACTTCGGCTGGGGCTACGAGCAGTACTTC. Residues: CASSEHFGWGYEQYF.

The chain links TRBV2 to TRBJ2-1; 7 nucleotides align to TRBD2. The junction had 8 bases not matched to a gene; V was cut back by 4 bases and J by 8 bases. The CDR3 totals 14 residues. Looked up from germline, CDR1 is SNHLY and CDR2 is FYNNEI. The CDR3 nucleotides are TGTGCCAGCAGTGGGGGGGGAGGGTTTCATGAGCAGTTCTTC. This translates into CASSGGGGFHEQFF.

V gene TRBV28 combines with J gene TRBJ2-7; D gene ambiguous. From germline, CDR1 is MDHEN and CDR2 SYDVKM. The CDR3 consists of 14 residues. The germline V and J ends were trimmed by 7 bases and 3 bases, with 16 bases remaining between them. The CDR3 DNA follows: TGTGCCAGCACCGAGGCCGGGTTTATCTACGAGCAGTACTTC. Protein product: CASTEAGFIYEQYF.

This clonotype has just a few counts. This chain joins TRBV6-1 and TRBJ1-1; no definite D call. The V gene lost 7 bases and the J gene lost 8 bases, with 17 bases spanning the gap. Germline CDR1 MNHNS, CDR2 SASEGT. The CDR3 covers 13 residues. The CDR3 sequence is CASKYGVLMEAFF. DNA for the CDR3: TGTGCCAGCAAGTACGGGGTCCTCATGGAAGCTTTCTTT.

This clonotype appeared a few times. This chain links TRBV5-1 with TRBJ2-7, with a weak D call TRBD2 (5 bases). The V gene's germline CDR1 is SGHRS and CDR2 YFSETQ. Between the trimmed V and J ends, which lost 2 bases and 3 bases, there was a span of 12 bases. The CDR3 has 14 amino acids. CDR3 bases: TGCGCCAGCAGCTTCGGGGTAGTGAACTACGAGCAGTACTTC. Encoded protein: CASSFGVVNYEQYF.

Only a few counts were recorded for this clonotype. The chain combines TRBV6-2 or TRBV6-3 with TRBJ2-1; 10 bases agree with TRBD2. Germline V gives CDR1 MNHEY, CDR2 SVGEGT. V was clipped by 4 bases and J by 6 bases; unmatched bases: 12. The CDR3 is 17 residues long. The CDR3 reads CASSSGPLAGVSNEQFF. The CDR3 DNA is TGTGCCAGCAGTTCCGGACCGCTAGCGGGAGTGTCCAATGAGCAGTTCTTC.

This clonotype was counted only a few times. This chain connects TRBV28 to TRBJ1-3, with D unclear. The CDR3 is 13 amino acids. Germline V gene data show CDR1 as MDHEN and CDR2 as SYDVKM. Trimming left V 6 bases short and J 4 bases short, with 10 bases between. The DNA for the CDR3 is TGTGCCAGCAGCGCAAGCCTGGGAAACACCATATATTTT. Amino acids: CASSASLGNTIYF.

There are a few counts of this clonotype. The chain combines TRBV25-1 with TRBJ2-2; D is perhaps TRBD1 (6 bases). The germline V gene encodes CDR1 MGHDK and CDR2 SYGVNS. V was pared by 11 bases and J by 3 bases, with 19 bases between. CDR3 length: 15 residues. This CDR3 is CASLPGRGYTGELFF. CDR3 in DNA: TGTGCCTCCCTACCAGGCAGGGGATACACCGGGGAGCTGTTTTTT.